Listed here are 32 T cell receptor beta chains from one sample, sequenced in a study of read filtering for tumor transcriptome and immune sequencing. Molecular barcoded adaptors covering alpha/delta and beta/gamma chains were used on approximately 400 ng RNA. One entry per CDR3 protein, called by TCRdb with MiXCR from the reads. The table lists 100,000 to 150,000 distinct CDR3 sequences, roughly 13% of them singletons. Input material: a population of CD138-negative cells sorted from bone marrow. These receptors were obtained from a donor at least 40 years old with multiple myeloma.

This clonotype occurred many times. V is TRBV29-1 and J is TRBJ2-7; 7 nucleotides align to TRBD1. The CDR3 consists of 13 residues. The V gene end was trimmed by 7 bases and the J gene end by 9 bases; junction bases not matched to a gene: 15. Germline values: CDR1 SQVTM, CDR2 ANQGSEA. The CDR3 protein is CSARTGATSGQYF. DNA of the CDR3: TGCAGCGCCAGGACAGGAGCTACCTCGGGGCAGTACTTC.

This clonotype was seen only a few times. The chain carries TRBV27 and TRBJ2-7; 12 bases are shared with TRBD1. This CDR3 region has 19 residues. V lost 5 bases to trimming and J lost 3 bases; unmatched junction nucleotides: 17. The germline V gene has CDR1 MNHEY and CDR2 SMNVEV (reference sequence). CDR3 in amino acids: CASSLSPGQGAKGGYEQYF. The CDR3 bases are TGTGCCAGCAGTCTTTCCCCGGGACAGGGGGCGAAAGGTGGCTACGAGCAGTACTTC.

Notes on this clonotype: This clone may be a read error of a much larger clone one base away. CDR3 DNA: TGCGCCAGCAGCCCGGGTGTCTCCCTAAGCACAGATACGCAGTATTTT. Residues: CASSPGVSLSTDTQYF. The gene calls are TRBV5-1 and TRBJ2-3; D not resolved. With 4 bases removed from V and 0 bases from J, the gap between germline ends came to 15 bases. CDR3 length: 16 amino acids. CDR1 is SGHRS and CDR2 is YFSETQ in the germline V gene.

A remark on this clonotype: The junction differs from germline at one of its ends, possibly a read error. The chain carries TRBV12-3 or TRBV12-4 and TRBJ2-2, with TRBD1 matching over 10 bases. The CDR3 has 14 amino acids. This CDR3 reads CASSWDRGTGELLF. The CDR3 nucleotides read TGTGCCAGCAGCTGGGACAGGGGCACCGGGGAGCTGCTTTTC.

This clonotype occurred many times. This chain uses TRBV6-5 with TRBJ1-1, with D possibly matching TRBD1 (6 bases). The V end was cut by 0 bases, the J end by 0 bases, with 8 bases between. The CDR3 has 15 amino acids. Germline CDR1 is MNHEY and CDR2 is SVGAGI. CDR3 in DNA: TGTGCCAGCAGTTACTCGGGACAAATGAACACTGAAGCTTTCTTT. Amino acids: CASSYSGQMNTEAFF.

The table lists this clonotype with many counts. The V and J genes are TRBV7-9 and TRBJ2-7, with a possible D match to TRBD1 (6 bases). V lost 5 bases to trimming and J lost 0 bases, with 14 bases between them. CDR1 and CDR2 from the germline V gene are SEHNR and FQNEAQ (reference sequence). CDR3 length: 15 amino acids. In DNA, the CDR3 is TGTGCCAGCAGCGCTCCGGGACACAGCTCCTACGAGCAGTACTTC. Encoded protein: CASSAPGHSSYEQYF. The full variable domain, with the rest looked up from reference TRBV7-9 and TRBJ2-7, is DTGVSQNPRHKITKRGQNVTFRCDPISEHNRLYWYRQTLGQGPEFLTYFQNEAQLEKSRLLSDRFSAERPKGSFSTLEIQRTEQGDSAMYLCASSAPGHSSYEQYFGPGTRLTVT.

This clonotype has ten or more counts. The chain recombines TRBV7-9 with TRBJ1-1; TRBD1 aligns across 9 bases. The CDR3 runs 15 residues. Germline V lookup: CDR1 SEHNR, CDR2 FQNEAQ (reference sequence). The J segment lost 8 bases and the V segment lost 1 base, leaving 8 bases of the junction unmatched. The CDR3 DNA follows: TGTGCCAGCAGCTTAGGGTATGGACAGGGGTTCGAAGCTTTCTTT. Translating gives CASSLGYGQGFEAFF.

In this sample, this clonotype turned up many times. CDR3 loop: CASSRTGVNEAFF. Written as DNA, the CDR3 is TGCGCCAGCAGCCGAACAGGGGTAAATGAAGCTTTCTTT. The gene calls are TRBV5-1 and TRBJ1-1; TRBD1 matches 7 bases. The length of the CDR3 is 13 residues. V lost 4 bases to trimming and J lost 7 bases; unmatched junction nucleotides: 7. In germline, CDR1 is SGHRS, CDR2 YFSETQ.

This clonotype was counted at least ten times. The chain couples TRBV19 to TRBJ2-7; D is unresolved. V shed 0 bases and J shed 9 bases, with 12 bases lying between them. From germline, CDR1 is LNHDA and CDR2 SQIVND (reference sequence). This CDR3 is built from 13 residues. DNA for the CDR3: TGTGCCAGTAGTATAGATCTATCTAGGGCGCAGTACTTC. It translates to CASSIDLSRAQYF. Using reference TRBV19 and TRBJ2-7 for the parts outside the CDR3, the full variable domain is DGGITQSPKYLFRKEGQNVTLSCEQNLNHDAMYWYRQDPGQGLRLIYYSQIVNDFQKGDIAEGYSVSREKKESFPLTVTSAQKNPTAFYLCASSIDLSRAQYFGPGTRLTVT.

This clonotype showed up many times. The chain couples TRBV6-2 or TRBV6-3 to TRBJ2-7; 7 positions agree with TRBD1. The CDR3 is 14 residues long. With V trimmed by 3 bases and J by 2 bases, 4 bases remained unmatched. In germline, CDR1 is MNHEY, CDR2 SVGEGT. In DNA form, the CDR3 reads TGTGCCAGCAGTTATGGGACAGCCGCCTACGAGCAGTACTTC. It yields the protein CASSYGTAAYEQYF.

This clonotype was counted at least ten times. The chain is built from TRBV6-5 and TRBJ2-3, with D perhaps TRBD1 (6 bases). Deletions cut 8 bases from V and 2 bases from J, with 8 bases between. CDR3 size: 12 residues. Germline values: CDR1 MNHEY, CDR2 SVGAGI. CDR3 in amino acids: CASQGFTDTQYF. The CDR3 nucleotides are TGTGCCAGCCAGGGGTTCACAGATACGCAGTATTTT.

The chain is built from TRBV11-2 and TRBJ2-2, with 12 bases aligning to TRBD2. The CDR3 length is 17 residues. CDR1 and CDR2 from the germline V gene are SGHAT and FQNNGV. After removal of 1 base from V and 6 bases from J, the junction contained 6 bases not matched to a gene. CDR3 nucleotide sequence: TGTGCCAGCAGCTTAGTATGGACTAGCGGGATCGCCGGGGAGCTGTTTTTT. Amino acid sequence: CASSLVWTSGIAGELFF.

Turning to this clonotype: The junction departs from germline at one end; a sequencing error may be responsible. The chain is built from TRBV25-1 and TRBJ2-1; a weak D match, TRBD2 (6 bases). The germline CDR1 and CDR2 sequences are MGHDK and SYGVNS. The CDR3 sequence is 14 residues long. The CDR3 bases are TGTGCCAGCAGTTTTCAACGGGAGAGTAATGAGCAGCTCTTC. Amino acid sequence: CASSFQRESNEQLF.

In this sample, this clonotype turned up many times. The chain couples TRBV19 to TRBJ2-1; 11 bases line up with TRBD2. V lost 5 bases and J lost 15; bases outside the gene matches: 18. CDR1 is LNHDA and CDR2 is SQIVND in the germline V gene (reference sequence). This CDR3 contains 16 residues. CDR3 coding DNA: TGTGCCAGTAGTCCGCAGGGGACTAGCGGCATTGGTGGTGGGTTCTTC. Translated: CASSPQGTSGIGGGFF.

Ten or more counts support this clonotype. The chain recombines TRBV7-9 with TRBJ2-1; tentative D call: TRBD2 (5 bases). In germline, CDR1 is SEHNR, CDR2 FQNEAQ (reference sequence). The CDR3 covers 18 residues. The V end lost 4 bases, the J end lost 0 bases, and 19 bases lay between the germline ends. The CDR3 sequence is CASSSGVASISSYNEQFF. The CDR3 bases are TGTGCCAGCAGCTCCGGGGTGGCTTCCATTAGCTCCTACAATGAGCAGTTCTTC.

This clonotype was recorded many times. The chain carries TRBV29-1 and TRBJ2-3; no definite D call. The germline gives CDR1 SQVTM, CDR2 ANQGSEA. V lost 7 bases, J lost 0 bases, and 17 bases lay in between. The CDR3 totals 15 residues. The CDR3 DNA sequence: TGCAGCGCCCTCCTGGCTCCTCCGAGCACAGATACGCAGTATTTT. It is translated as CSALLAPPSTDTQYF.

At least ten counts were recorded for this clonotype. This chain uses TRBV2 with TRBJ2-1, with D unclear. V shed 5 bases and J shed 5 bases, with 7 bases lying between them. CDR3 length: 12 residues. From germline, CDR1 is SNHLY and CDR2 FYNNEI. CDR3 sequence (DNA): TGTGCCAGCAGTCCGAGCAACAATGAGCAGTTCTTC. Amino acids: CASSPSNNEQFF.

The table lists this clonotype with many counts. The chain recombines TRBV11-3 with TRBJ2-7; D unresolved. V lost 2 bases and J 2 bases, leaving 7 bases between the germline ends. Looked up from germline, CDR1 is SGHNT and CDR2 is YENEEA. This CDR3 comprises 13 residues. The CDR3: CASSLLRPYEQYF. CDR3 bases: TGTGCCAGCAGCTTACTTCGGCCCTACGAGCAGTACTTC. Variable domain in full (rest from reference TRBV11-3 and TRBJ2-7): EAGVVQSPRYKIIEKKQPVAFWCNPISGHNTLYWYLQNLGQGPELLIRYENEEAVDDSQLPKDRFSAERLKGVDSTLKIQPAELGDSAVYLCASSLLRPYEQYFGPGTRLTVT.

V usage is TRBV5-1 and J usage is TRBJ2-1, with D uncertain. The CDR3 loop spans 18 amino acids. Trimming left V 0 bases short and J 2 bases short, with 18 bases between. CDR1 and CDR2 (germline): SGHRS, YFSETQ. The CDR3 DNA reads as TGCGCCAGCAGCTTGGGCCTCTTCGACTTCATCCCCTACAATGAGCAGTTCTTC. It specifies CASSLGLFDFIPYNEQFF. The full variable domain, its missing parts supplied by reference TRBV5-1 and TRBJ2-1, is KAGVTQTPRYLIKTRGQQVTLSCSPISGHRSVSWYQQTPGQGLQFLFEYFSETQRNKGNFPGRFSGRQFSNSRSEMNVSTLELGDSALYLCASSLGLFDFIPYNEQFFGPGTRLTVL.

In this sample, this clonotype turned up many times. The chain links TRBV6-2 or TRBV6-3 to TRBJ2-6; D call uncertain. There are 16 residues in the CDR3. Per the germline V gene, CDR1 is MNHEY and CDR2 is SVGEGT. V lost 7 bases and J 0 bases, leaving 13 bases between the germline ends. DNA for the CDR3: TGTGCCAGCACCCTGACGGATCCCTCTGGGGCCAACGTCCTGACTTTC. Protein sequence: CASTLTDPSGANVLTF.

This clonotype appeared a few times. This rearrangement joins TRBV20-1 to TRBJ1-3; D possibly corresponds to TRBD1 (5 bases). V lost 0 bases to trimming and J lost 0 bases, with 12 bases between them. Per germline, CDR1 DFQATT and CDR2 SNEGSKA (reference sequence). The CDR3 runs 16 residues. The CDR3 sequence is CSARDRQGSSGNTIYF. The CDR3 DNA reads TGCAGTGCTAGAGATCGGCAGGGAAGCTCTGGAAACACCATATATTTT.

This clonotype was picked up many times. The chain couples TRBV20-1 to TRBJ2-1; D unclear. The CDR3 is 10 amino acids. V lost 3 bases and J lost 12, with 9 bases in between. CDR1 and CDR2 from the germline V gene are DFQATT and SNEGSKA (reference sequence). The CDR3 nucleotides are TGCAGTGCTAGCTCGGGCTTGCAGTTCTTC. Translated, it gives CSASSGLQFF.

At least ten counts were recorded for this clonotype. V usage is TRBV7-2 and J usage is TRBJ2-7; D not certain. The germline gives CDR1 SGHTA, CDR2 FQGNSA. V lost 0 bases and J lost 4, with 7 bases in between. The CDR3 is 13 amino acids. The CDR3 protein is CASSLARQYEQYF. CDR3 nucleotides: TGTGCCAGCAGCTTAGCGAGGCAGTACGAGCAGTACTTC.

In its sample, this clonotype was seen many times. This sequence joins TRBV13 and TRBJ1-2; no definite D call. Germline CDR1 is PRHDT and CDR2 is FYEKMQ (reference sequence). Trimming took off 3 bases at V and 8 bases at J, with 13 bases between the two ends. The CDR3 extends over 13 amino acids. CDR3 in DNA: TGTGCCAGCAGCTTTGGGCCGTTGGTCGGCTACACCTTC. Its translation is CASSFGPLVGYTF.

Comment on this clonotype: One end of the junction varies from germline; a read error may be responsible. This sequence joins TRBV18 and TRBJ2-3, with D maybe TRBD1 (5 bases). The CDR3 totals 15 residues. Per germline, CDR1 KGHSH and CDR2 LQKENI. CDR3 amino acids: CASSPPRASIDTLYF. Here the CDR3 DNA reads TGTGCCAGCTCACCTCCCAGGGCCAGCATAGATACGCTGTATTTT. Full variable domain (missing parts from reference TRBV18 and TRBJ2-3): NAGVMQNPRHLVRRRGQEARLRCSPMKGHSHVYWYRQLPEEGLKFMVYLQKENIIDESGMPKERFSAEFPKEGPSILRIQQVVRGDSAAYFCASSPPRASIDTLYFGPGTRLTVL.

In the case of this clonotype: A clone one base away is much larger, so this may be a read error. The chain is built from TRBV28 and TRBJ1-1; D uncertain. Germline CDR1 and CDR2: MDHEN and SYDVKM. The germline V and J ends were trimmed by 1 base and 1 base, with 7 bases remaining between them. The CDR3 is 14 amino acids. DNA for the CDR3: TGTGCCAGCAGTTTATTGGCAGGGAACACTGAAGCTTTCTTT. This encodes CASSLLAGNTEAFF.

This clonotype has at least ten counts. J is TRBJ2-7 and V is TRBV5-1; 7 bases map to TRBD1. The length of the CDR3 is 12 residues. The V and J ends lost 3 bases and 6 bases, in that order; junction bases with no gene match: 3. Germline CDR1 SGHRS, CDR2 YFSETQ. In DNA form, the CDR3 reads TGCGCCAGCAGCTACCACAGGGGCGAGCAGTACTTC. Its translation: CASSYHRGEQYF.

DNA for the CDR3: TGCGCCAGCTGTCGTAGACAGTTCAATGAGCAGTTCTTC. Protein product: CASCRRQFNEQFF. This chain uses TRBV5-1 with TRBJ2-1; tentatively, D is TRBD1 (5 bases). The V and J ends lost 7 bases and 6 bases respectively, with 14 bases between them. This CDR3 has 13 amino acids. Germline values: CDR1 SGHRS, CDR2 YFSETQ.

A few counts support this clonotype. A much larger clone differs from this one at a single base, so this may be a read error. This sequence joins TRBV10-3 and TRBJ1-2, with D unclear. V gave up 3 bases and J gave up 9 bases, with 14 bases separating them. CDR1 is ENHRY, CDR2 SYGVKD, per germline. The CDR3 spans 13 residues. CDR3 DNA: TGTGCCATCAGTGATGTTAACCTCAATCGCTACACCTTC. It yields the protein CAISDVNLNRYTF.

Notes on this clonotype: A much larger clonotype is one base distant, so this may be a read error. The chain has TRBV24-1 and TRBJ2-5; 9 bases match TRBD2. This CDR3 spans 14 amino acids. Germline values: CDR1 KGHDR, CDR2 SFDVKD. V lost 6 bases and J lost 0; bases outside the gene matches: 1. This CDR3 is CATSSSGDQETQYF. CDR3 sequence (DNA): TGTGCCACCAGTTCTAGCGGGGACCAAGAGACCCAGTACTTC.

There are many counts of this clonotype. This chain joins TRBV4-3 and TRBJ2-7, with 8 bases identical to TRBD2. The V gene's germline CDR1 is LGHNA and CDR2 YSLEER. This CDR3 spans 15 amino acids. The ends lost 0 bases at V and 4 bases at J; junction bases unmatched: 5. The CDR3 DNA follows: TGCGCCAGCAGCCAAGAACGAGGCGGGAGGTACGAGCAGTACTTC. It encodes CASSQERGGRYEQYF.

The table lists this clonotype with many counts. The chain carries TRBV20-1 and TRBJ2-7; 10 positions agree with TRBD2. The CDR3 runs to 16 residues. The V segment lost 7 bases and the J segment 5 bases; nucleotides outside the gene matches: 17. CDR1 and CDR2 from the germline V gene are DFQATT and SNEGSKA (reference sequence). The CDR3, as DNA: TGCAGTGTTCCGGGGGCTAGCGGGAGAGGGTGGAACGAGCAGTACTTC. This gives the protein CSVPGASGRGWNEQYF.